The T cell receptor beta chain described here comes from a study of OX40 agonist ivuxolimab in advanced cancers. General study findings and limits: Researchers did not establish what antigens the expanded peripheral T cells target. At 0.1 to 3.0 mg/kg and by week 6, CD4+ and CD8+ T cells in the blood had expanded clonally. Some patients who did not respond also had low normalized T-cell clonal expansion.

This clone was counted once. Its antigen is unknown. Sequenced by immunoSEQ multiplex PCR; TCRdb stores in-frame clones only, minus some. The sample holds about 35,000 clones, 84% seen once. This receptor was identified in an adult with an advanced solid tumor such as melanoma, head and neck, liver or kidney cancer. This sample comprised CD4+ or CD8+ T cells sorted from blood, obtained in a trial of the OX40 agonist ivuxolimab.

CDR3 DNA: TGTGCCAGCAGTTACTCGTTTGGGGGGAACTATGGCTACACCTTC. Translated: CASSYSFGGNYGYTF. This rearrangement joins TRBV6-6 to TRBJ1-2; D may be TRBD1 (5 bases). This CDR3 is built from 15 residues. From germline, CDR1 is MNHNY and CDR2 SVGAGI (reference sequence). V was shortened by 0 bases and J by 2 bases, with 10 bases between the two germline ends.